The 18 T cell receptor beta chains reported below all come from one sample, sequenced in a study of blood T cell repertoires in COVID-19. Some clones are missing from TCRdb's copy, which holds only in-frame ones; the method was immunoSEQ multiplex PCR. The data contain some 150,000 clones, around 84% of them singletons. Source material: peripheral blood. Every receptor here comes from a woman in her seventies with COVID-19, enrolled during active disease.

The V call is TRBV3-1 (or the pseudogene TRBV3-2), the J call TRBJ1-3, with D possibly TRBD1 on 5 matching bases. The CDR3 has 18 residues. The V and J ends lost 2 bases and 3 bases respectively, with 20 bases between them. The germline V gene encodes CDR1 LGHDT and CDR2 YNNKEL (reference sequence). DNA for the CDR3: TGTGCCAGCAGCCAAATTCTCCGCGGGGCAGGTGGTGGAAACACCATATATTTT. Amino acids: CASSQILRGAGGGNTIYF.

The chain combines TRBV28 with TRBJ2-5; 11 bases match TRBD2. The CDR3 is 14 residues long. Losses at the gene ends were 6 bases for V and 5 bases for J; bases not matched to a gene: 5. The V gene's germline CDR1 is MDHEN and CDR2 SYDVKM. The CDR3 DNA is TGTGCCAGCAGATTAGCGGGGGGGCTTGAGACCCAGTACTTC. Translated, it gives CASRLAGGLETQYF.

The chain recombines TRBV30 with TRBJ1-1; TRBD1 aligns across 7 bases. This CDR3 has 13 amino acids. The V gene's germline CDR1 is GTSNPN and CDR2 SVGIG (reference sequence). V trimming: 1 base; J trimming: 4 bases; junction bases outside the gene matches: 3. This CDR3 is CAWSGAGGTEAFF. The CDR3 DNA reads as TGTGCCTGGAGTGGGGCAGGGGGCACTGAAGCTTTCTTT.

This clone has just one count. The J gene is TRBJ2-6, the V gene TRBV5-4; D remains unclear. V lost 0 bases and J 3 bases, leaving 7 bases between the germline ends. CDR1 is SGHNT, CDR2 YYREEE, per germline (reference sequence). This CDR3 is built from 15 residues. CDR3 sequence reads: CASSLVALGANVLTF. The CDR3 DNA reads TGTGCCAGCAGCTTGGTGGCCCTTGGGGCCAACGTCCTGACTTTC.

The V gene is TRBV3-1 (or the pseudogene TRBV3-2), the J gene TRBJ2-5; 7 positions agree with TRBD1. V dropped 4 bases and J dropped 9; count of bases not matched to a gene: 5. CDR1 LGHDT and CDR2 YNNKEL come from the germline V gene (reference sequence). CDR3 length: 12 amino acids. CDR3 amino acids: CASSPTGVSQYF. CDR3 DNA sequence: TGTGCCAGCAGCCCTACAGGGGTTTCCCAGTACTTC.

The chain has TRBV29-1 and TRBJ1-2; D gene uncertain. The CDR3 covers 11 residues. V gave up 4 bases and J gave up 6 bases, with 9 bases separating them. Germline V gene lookup returns CDR1 SQVTM and CDR2 ANQGSEA. The CDR3 nucleotides are TGCAGCGTTGGGGCCAAACATGGCTACACCTTC. Translation gives CSVGAKHGYTF. The full variable domain, rest sourced from reference TRBV29-1 and TRBJ1-2, is SAVISQKPSRDICQRGTSLTIQCQVDSQVTMMFWYRQQPGQSLTLIATANQGSEATYESGFVIDKFPISRPNLTFSTLTVSNMSPEDSSIYLCSVGAKHGYTFGSGTRLTVV.

As for this clone: Other nucleotide sequences from this sample produce the same CDR3. The genes are TRBV6-5 and TRBJ2-3; the D gene is possibly TRBD1 (6 bases). Germline CDR1 and CDR2: MNHEY and SVGAGI. This CDR3 spans 12 amino acids. Deletions cut 8 bases from V and 3 bases from J, with 9 bases between. CDR3: CASSRGTDTQYF. CDR3 coding DNA: TGTGCCAGCTCCAGGGGTACAGATACGCAGTATTTT.

V and J are TRBV28 and TRBJ1-2; 11 bases are shared with TRBD1. This CDR3 comprises 18 residues. Germline CDR1 and CDR2: MDHEN and SYDVKM. V lost 4 bases and J lost 4; bases outside the gene matches: 14. The CDR3 sequence is CASSSVGQGADYGYGYTF. CDR3 DNA sequence: TGTGCCAGCAGTTCCGTCGGACAGGGGGCCGATTATGGCTATGGCTACACCTTC.

V is TRBV5-1 and J is TRBJ2-1, with no clear D. The CDR3 is 15 amino acids. V lost 4 bases and J 6 bases, leaving 17 bases between the germline ends. Germline values: CDR1 SGHRS, CDR2 YFSETQ. The CDR3 is CASSPSRRPGNEQFF. The DNA for the CDR3 is TGCGCCAGCAGCCCGAGTCGTCGGCCGGGCAATGAGCAGTTCTTC.

J is TRBJ2-3 and V is TRBV7-2; 10 bases map to TRBD2. Trimming took 3 bases from V and 1 from J; bases not matched to a gene: 1. In germline, CDR1 is SGHTA, CDR2 FQGNSA. The CDR3 has 15 residues. The CDR3 loop is CASSLGTSGTDTQYF. CDR3 DNA: TGTGCCAGCAGCTTGGGGACTAGCGGCACAGATACGCAGTATTTT.

The V call is TRBV6-1, the J call TRBJ1-1; D not resolved. The CDR3 sequence is 15 residues long. Germline CDR1 is MNHNS and CDR2 is SASEGT. The V end lost 1 base, the J end lost 1 base, and 10 bases lay between the germline ends. The CDR3 nucleotides read TGTGCCAGCAGTGAAGGGTACACTAGGAACACTGAAGCTTTCTTT. Translation gives CASSEGYTRNTEAFF.

As concerns this clone: The sample contains more than one DNA sequence encoding this CDR3. This rearrangement joins TRBV10-3 to TRBJ1-2; no definite D call. This CDR3 is built from 12 residues. The V end lost 2 bases, the J end lost 4 bases, and 5 bases lay between the germline ends. Germline assignment: CDR1 ENHRY and CDR2 SYGVKD. Here the CDR3 DNA reads TGTGCCATCAGTGAGACAACCTATGGCTACACCTTC. Its translation: CAISETTYGYTF.

The gene calls are TRBV11-2 and TRBJ2-6; the D gene is possibly TRBD2 (5 bases). V was pared by 1 base and J by 0 bases, with 13 bases between. The CDR3 consists of 18 residues. Germline assignment: CDR1 SGHAT and CDR2 FQNNGV. The CDR3, as DNA: TGTGCCAGCAGCTTAGTGGGGTCTCGGGGCTCTGGGGCCAACGTCCTGACTTTC. It yields the protein CASSLVGSRGSGANVLTF.

V is TRBV7-9 and J is TRBJ2-3; D unresolved. The V gene lost 1 base and the J gene lost 2 bases, with 7 bases spanning the gap. There are 14 residues in the CDR3. The germline gives CDR1 SEHNR, CDR2 FQNEAQ (reference sequence). The CDR3 nucleotides read TGTGCCAGCAGCTTAGGAGGCTACACAGATACGCAGTATTTT. Its translation: CASSLGGYTDTQYF.

The chain has TRBV5-6 and TRBJ2-7; D perhaps matches TRBD2 (5 bases). The CDR3 sequence is 16 residues long. The V gene's germline CDR1 is SGHDT and CDR2 YYEEEE. The V end lost 2 bases, the J end lost 4 bases, and 19 bases lay between the germline ends. As DNA, the CDR3 is TGTGCCAGCAGCTTAGGCGCCGGAGGTCCCGGGTACGAGCAGTACTTC. Its protein is CASSLGAGGPGYEQYF. Combining the CDR3 with reference TRBV5-6 and TRBJ2-7 gives the whole variable domain DAGVTQSPTHLIKTRGQQVTLRCSPKSGHDTVSWYQQALGQGPQFIFQYYEEEERQRGNFPDRFSGHQFPNYSSELNVNALLLGDSALYLCASSLGAGGPGYEQYFGPGTRLTVT.

The rearrangement uses TRBV6-1 and TRBJ2-1; TRBD2 is a possible D gene (5 bases). Trimming took 1 base from V and 7 from J, leaving 8 bases between them. Germline V CDR1 and CDR2: MNHNS, SASEGT. The CDR3 has 13 amino acids. The chain's CDR3 is CASSEGLQNEQFF. The CDR3 nucleotides read TGTGCCAGCAGTGAAGGACTACAGAATGAGCAGTTCTTC.

CDR3 DNA: TGTGCCAGCTCAGATCCTTTTCGGACAGGGGGAACACCCCTCCACTTT. Its protein is CASSDPFRTGGTPLHF. This rearrangement joins TRBV18 to TRBJ1-6, with TRBD1 matching 10 bases. This CDR3 contains 16 residues. V shed 5 bases and J 11 bases; nucleotides not matched to a gene: 12. Germline V gives CDR1 KGHSH, CDR2 LQKENI. The full variable domain, its missing parts supplied by reference TRBV18 and TRBJ1-6, is NAGVMQNPRHLVRRRGQEARLRCSPMKGHSHVYWYRQLPEEGLKFMVYLQKENIIDESGMPKERFSAEFPKEGPSILRIQQVVRGDSAAYFCASSDPFRTGGTPLHFGNGTRLTVT.

The chain links TRBV6-1 to TRBJ1-4; TRBD1 agrees at 8 bases. V gave up 0 bases and J gave up 7 bases; unmatched junction bases: 10. CDR3 length: 17 residues. Germline V CDR1 and CDR2: MNHNS, SASEGT. The CDR3, as DNA: TGTGCCAGCAGTGAAGCTCGAGGGTTCAGGGGGCGTGAAAAACTGTTTTTT. As protein: CASSEARGFRGREKLFF.